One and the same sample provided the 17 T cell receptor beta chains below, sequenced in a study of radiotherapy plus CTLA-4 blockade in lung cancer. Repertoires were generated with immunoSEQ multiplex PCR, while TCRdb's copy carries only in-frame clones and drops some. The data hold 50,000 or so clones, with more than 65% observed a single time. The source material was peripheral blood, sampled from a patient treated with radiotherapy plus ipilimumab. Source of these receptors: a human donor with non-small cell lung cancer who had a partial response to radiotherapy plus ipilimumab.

DNA for the CDR3: TGCGCCAGCAGCCACGGACAGGGGGCTAATGGAAACACCATATATTTT. It specifies CASSHGQGANGNTIYF. The genes are TRBV5-1 and TRBJ1-3, with 11 bases that match TRBD1. The CDR3 contains 16 residues. Germline V gives CDR1 SGHRS, CDR2 YFSETQ. The ends lost 4 bases at V and 3 bases at J; junction bases unmatched: 6.

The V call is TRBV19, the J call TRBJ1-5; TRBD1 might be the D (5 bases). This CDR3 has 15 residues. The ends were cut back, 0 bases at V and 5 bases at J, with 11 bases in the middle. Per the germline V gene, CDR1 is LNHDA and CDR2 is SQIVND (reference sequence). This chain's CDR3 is CASSIERQGDQPQHF. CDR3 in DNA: TGTGCCAGTAGTATAGAGCGGCAGGGCGATCAGCCCCAGCATTTT.

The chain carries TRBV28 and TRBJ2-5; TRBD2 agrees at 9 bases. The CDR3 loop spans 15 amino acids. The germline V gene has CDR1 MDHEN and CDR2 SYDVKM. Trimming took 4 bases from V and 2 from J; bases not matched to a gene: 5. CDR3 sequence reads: CASSSLAGGQETQYF. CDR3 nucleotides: TGTGCCAGCAGTTCCCTTGCGGGGGGGCAAGAGACCCAGTACTTC.

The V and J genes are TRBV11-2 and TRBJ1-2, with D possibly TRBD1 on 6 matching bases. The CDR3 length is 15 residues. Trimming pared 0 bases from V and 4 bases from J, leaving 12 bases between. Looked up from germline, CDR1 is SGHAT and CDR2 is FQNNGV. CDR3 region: CASSLEFGQSYGYTF. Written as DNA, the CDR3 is TGTGCCAGCAGCTTAGAGTTCGGACAGAGCTATGGCTACACCTTC.

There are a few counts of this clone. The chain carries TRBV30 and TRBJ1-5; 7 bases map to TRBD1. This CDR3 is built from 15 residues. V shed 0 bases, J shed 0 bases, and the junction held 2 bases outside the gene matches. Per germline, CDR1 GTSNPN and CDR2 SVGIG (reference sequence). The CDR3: CAWSVGQFSNQPQHF. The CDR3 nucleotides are TGTGCCTGGAGTGTGGGACAGTTTAGCAATCAGCCCCAGCATTTT.

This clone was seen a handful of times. DNA of the CDR3: TGTGCCTGGAGTCGGGACAGTGGCTCTGGAAACACCATATATTTT. Its translation: CAWSRDSGSGNTIYF. The chain links TRBV30 to TRBJ1-3; 7 positions match TRBD1. V gave up 2 bases and J gave up 0 bases; unmatched junction bases: 4. The CDR3 loop spans 15 amino acids. Per germline, CDR1 GTSNPN and CDR2 SVGIG (reference sequence).

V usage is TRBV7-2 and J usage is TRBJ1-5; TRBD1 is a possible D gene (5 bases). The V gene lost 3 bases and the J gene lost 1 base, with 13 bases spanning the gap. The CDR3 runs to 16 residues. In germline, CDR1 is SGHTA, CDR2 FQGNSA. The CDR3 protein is CASSFWGRLSNQPQHF. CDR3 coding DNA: TGTGCCAGCAGCTTCTGGGGGAGGTTGAGCAATCAGCCCCAGCATTTT.

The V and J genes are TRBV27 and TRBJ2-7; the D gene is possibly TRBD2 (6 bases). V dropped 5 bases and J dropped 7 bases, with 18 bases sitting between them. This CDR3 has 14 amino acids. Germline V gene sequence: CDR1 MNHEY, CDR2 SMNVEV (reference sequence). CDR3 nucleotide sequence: TGTGCCAGCAGTCAGAGCGGGCCCGAGGGGGAGCAGTACTTC. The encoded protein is CASSQSGPEGEQYF.

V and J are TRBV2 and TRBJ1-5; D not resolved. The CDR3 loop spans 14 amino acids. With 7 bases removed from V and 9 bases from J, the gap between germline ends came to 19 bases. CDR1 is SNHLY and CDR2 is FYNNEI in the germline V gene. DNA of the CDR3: TGTGCCAGCACCGAGGGTAGGGCGACTAGGCCCCAGCATTTT. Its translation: CASTEGRATRPQHF.

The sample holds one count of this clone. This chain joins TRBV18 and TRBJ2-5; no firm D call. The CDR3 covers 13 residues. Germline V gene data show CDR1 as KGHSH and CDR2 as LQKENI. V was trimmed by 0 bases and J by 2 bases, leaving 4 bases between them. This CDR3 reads CASSPPLQETQYF. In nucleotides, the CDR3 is TGTGCCAGCTCACCACCGCTACAAGAGACCCAGTACTTC. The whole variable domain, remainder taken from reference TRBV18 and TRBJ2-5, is NAGVMQNPRHLVRRRGQEARLRCSPMKGHSHVYWYRQLPEEGLKFMVYLQKENIIDESGMPKERFSAEFPKEGPSILRIQQVVRGDSAAYFCASSPPLQETQYFGPGTRLLVL.

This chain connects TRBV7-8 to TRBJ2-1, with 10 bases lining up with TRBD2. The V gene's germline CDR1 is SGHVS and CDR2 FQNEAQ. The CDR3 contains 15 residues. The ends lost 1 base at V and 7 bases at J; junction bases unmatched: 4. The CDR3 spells CASSLVAGGLNEQFF. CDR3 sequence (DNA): TGTGCCAGCAGCTTAGTAGCGGGGGGTTTGAATGAGCAGTTCTTC.

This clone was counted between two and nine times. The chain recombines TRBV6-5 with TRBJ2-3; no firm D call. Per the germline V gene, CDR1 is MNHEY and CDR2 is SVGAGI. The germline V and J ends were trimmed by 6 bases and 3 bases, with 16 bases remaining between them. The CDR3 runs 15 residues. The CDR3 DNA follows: TGTGCCAGCAGCCCTCTAGGCGCGGAGACAGATACGCAGTATTTT. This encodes CASSPLGAETDTQYF.

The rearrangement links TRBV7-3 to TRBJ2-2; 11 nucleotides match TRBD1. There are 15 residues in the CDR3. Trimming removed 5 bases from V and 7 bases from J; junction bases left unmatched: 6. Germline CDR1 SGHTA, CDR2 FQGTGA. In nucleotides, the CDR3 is TGTGCCAGCAGCCAACGGACAGGGGGCGACGGGGAGCTGTTTTTT. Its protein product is CASSQRTGGDGELFF.

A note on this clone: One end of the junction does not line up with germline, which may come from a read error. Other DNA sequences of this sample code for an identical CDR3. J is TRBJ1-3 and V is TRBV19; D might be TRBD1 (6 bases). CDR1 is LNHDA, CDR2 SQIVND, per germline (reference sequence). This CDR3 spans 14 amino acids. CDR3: CASSKQGSGNTIYF. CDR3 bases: TGTGCTAGTAGTAAACAGGGATCCGGAAACACCATATATTTT.

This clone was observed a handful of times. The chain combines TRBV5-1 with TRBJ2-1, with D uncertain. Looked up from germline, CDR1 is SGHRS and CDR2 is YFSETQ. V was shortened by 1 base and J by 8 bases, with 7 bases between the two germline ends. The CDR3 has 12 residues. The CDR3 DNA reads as TGCGCCAGCAGCTTGTACGGGTATGAGCAGTTCTTC. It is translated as CASSLYGYEQFF.

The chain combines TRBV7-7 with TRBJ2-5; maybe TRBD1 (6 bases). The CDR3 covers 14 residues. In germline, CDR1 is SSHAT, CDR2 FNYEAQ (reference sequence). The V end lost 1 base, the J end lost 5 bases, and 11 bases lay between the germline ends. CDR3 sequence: CASSLVVRGETQYF. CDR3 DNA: TGTGCCAGCAGCTTAGTCGTCAGGGGTGAGACCCAGTACTTC.

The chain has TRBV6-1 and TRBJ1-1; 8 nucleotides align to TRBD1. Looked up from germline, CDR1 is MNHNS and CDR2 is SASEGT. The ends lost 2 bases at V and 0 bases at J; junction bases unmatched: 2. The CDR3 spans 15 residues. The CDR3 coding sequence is TGTGCCAGCAGTGAACAGGGGGCTGTGAACACTGAAGCTTTCTTT. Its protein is CASSEQGAVNTEAFF.